This T cell receptor (beta chain) was profiled in a study of beta chain features in type 1 diabetes. This clone was picked up a small number of times. Germline CDR1 is SQVTM and CDR2 is ANQGSEA. V lost 4 bases, J lost 9 bases, and 9 bases lay in between. CDR3 size: 10 residues. The entirety of the isolated RNA underwent reverse transcription, so expressed TCRB transcripts were sequenced. The protocol was immunoSEQ multiplex PCR, while the TCRdb copy is restricted to in-frame clones and leaves out a portion. The repertoire includes some 270,000 clones, roughly an eighth of them detected once, and about 0.026% sits in the top ten.

The TCR was taken from a woman aged 40 to 50 in good health. Material for sequencing was naive CD4+ T cells from blood. The rearrangement links TRBV29-1 to TRBJ1-2, with D hard to call. The CDR3: CSVGEQSYTF. DNA of the CDR3: TGCAGCGTTGGAGAACAAAGCTACACCTTC.